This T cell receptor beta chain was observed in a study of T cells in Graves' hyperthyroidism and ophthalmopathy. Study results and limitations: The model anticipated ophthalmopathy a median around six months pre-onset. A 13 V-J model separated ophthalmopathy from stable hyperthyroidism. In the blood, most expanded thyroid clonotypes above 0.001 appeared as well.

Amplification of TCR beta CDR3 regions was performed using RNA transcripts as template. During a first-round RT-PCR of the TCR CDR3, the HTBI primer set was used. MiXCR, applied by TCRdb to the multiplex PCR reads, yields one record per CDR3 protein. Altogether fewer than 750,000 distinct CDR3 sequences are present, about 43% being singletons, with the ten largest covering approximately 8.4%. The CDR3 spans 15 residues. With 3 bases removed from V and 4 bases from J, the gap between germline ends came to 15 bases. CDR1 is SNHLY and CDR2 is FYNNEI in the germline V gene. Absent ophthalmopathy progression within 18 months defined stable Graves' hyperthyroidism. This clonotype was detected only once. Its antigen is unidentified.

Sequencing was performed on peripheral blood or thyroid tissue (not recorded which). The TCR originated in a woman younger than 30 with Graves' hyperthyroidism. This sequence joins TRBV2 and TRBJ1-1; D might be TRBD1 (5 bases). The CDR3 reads CASSDWGLIPTEAFF. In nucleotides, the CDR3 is TGTGCCAGCAGTGACTGGGGACTCATCCCCACTGAAGCTTTCTTT.